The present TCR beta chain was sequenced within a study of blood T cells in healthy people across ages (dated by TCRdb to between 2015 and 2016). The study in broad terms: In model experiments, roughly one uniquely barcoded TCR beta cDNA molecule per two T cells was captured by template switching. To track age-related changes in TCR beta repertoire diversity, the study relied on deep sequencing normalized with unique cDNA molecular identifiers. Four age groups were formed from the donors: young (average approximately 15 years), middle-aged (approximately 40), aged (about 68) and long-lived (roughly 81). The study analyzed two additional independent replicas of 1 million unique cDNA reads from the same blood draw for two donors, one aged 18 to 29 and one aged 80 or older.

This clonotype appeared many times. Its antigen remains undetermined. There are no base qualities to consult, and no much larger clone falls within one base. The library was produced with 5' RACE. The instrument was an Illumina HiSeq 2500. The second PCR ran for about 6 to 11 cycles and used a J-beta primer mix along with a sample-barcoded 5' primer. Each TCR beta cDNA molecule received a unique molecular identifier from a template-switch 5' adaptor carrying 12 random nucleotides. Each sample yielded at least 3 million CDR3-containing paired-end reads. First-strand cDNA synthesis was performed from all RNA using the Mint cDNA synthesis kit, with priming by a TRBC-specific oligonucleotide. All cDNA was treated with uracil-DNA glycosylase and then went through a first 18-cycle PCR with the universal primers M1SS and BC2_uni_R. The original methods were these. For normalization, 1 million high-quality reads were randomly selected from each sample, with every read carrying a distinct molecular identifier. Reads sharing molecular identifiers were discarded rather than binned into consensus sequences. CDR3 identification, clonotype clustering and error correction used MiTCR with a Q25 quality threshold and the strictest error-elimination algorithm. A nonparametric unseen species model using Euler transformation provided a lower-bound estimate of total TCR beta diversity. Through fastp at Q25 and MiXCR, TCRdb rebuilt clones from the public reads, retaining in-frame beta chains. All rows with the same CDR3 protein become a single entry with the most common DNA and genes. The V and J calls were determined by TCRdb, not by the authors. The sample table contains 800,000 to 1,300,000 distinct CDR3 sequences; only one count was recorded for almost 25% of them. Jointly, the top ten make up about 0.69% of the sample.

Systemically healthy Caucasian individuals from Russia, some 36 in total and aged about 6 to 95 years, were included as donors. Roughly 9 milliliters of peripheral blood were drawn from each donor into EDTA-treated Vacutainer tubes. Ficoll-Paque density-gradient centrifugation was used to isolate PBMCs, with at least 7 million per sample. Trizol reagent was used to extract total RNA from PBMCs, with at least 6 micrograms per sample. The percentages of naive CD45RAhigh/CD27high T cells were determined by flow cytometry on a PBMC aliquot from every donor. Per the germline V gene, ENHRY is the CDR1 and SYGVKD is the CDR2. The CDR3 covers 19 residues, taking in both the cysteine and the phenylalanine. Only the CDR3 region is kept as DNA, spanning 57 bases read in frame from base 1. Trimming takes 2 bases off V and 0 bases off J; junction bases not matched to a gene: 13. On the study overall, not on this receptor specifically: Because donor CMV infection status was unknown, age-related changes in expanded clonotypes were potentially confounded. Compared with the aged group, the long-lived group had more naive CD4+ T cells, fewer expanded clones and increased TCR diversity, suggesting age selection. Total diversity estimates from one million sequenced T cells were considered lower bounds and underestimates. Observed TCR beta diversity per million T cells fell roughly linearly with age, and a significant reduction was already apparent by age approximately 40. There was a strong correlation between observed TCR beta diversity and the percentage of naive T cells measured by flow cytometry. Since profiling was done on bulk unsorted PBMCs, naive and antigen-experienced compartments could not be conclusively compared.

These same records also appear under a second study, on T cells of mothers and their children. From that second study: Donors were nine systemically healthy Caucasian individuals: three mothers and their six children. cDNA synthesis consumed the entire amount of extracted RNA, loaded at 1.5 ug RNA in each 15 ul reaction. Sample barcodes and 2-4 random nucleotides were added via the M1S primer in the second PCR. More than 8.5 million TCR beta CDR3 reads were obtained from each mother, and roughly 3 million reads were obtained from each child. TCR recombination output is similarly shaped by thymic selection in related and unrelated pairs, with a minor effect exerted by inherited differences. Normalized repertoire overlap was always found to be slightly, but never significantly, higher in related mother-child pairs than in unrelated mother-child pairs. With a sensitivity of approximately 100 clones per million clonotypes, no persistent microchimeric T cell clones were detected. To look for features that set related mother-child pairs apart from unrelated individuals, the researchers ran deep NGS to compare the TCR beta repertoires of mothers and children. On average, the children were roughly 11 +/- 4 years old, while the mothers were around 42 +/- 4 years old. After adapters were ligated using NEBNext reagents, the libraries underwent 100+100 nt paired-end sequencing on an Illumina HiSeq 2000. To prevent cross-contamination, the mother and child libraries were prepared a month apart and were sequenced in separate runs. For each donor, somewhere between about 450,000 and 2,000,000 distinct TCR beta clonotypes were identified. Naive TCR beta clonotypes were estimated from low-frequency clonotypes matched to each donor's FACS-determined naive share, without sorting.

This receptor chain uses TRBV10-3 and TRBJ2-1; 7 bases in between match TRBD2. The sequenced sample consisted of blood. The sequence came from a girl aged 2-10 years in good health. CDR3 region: CAISEGVSGPPSSYNEQFF. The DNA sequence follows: TGTGCCATCAGTGAGGGGGTTAGCGGGCCTCCCAGCTCCTACAATGAGCAGTTCTTC.